This T cell receptor (beta chain) was captured in a study of T-cell reconstitution after alpha-beta-depleted transplantation in children. As for this clonotype: Its antigen is as yet unknown.

Whole-study results and caveats: One year post-transplant, T-cell counts and diversity were largely derived from T cells produced anew. About two months after transplant, alpha-beta T cells reportedly came from several hundred expanded graft clones. Where some patients showed high TCRbeta diversity at day 60, it came from recipient T cells and thymic progenitors that had survived.

A library of TCRbeta sequences, prepared with unique molecular identifiers, was generated. A single record per CDR3 protein comes from TCRdb applying MiXCR to the PCR reads. The sample lists some 830,000 distinct CDR3 sequences, under 20% occurring once. Sequencing used PBMCs, mostly from graft donor cells, obtained 360 days after TCRalphabeta/CD19-depleted stem cell transplant. The TCR comes from a male patient aged 5 to 17 who had a stem cell transplant for acute lymphoblastic leukemia, so the T cells may come from the graft donor.

This CDR3 is CASSLGIYLAKNIQYF. CDR3 sequence (DNA): TGCGCCAGCAGCCTTGGAATTTACTTAGCCAAAAACATTCAGTACTTC. V and J are TRBV5-1 and TRBJ2-4; D not certain. This CDR3 contains 16 residues. The V gene's germline CDR1 is SGHRS and CDR2 YFSETQ. V was trimmed by 4 bases and J by 0 bases, leaving 14 bases between them. The variable domain in full, with the rest retrieved from reference TRBV5-1 and TRBJ2-4, is KAGVTQTPRYLIKTRGQQVTLSCSPISGHRSVSWYQQTPGQGLQFLFEYFSETQRNKGNFPGRFSGRQFSNSRSEMNVSTLELGDSALYLCASSLGIYLAKNIQYFGAGTRLSVL.